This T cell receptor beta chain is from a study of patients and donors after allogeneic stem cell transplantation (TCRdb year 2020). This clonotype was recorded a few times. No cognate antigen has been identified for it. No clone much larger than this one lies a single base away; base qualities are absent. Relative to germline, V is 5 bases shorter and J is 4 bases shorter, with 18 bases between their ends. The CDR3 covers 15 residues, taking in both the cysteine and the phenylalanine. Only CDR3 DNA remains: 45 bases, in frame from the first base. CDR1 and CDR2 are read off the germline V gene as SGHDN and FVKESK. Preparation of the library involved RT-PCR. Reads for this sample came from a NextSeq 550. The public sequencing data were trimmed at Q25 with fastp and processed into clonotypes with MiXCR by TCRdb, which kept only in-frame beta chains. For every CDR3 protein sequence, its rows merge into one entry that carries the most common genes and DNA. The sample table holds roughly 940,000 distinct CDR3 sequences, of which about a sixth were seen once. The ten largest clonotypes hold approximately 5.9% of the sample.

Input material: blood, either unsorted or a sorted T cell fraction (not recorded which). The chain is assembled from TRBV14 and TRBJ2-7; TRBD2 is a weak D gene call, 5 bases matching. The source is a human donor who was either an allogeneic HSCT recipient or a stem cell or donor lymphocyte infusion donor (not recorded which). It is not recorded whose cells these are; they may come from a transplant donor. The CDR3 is CASSGKASRLYEQYF. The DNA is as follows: TGTGCCAGCAGCGGGAAAGCTAGCAGATTGTACGAGCAGTACTTC.